This T cell receptor beta chain was observed in a study of T cell repertoires in cytomegalovirus infection. Study observations and caveats: Frequencies of public TCR beta families were cumulated, and this identified carriers of CMV plus the relevant HLA.

The V segment lost 6 bases and the J segment 4 bases; nucleotides outside the gene matches: 3. Germline V lookup: CDR1 SNHLY, CDR2 FYNNEI. This CDR3 spans 14 amino acids. This clonotype was seen a handful of times. Its target is not known. TCRdb called the reads again in MiXCR, with one record for every CDR3 protein. The repertoire holds approximately 400,000 distinct CDR3 sequences, with around 32% as singletons. The J gene is TRBJ2-3, the V gene TRBV2; 11 bases fit TRBD2. The sequence derives from a human donor in good health (CMV status not recorded). Some clones in this sample may be carry-over from other donors' samples. The sample comprised PBMCs. The CDR3 reads CASRLTSGADTQYF. For the CDR3, the DNA is TGTGCCAGCAGACTGACTAGCGGGGCAGATACGCAGTATTTT.